This T cell receptor beta chain derives from a study of beta chain features in type 1 diabetes. Study-wide findings and caveats: Equally in patients and controls, PCR might preferentially amplify shorter templates. The analysis here could not establish whether HLA type shapes TCRB rearrangement.

The whole isolated RNA underwent reverse transcription, so sequencing captured expressed TCRB transcripts. Profiled with immunoSEQ multiplex PCR; TCRdb holds only in-frame clones, not every one. The data contain around 430,000 clones, over 25% of them singletons. The sample holds a few counts of this clone. Its cognate antigen is unknown. Every donor had blood drawn once into heparin, about 116 mL on average. CD4+ cells of the naive, central memory, regulatory and stem cell-like memory types were sorted via CD45RO/CCR7/CD25/CD127/CD95/CD27. The source of this sequence is a man aged 18 to 30 in good health. Sequenced: naive CD4+ T cells from blood.

CDR3 in DNA: TGTGCCTGGAAGGCCCCTGGACAGGGGACGAAGACCCAGTACTTC. This gives the protein CAWKAPGQGTKTQYF. The V gene is TRBV30, the J gene TRBJ2-5; 9 bases are shared with TRBD1. CDR3 size: 15 residues. V trimming: 4 bases; J trimming: 6 bases; junction bases outside the gene matches: 12. Germline assignment: CDR1 GTSNPN and CDR2 SVGIG (reference sequence).